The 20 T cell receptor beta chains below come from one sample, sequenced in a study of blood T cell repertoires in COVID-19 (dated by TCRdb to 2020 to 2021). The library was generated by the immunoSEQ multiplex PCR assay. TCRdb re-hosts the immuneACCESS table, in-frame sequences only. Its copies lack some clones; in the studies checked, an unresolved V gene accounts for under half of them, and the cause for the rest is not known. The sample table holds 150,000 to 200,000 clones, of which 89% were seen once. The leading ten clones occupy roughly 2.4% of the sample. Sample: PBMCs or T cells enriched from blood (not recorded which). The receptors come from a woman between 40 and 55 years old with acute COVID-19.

For the CDR3, the DNA is TGTGCCAGCAGCTTAGTTTGGGACAGCTCTAACTATGGCTACACCTTC. It specifies CASSLVWDSSNYGYTF. The rearrangement links TRBV7-2 to TRBJ1-2, with 7 bases lining up with TRBD1. Germline trimming cut 1 base from V and 0 bases from J; bases unmatched to any gene: 5. CDR1 is SGHTA, CDR2 FQGNSA, per germline. The length of the CDR3 is 16 residues.

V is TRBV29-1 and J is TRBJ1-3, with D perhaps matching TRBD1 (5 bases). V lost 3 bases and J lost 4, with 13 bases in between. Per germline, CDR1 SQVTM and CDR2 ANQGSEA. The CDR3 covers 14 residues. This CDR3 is CSVDGREAGNTIYF. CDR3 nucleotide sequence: TGCAGCGTTGATGGCAGGGAGGCAGGAAACACCATATATTTT.

CDR3 coding DNA: TGCGCCAGCAGCCAGAAAACTAGCGGGGATAGTCAGTTCTTC. It is translated as CASSQKTSGDSQFF. The chain recombines TRBV4-3 with TRBJ2-1; the match to TRBD2 covers 10 bases. CDR3 length equals 14 residues. V shed 3 bases and J 13 bases; nucleotides not matched to a gene: 9. The germline V gene has CDR1 LGHNA and CDR2 YSLEER.

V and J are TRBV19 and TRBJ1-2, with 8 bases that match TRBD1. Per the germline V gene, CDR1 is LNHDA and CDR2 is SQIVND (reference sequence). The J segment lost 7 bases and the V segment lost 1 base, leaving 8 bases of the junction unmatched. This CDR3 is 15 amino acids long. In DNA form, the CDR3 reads TGTGCCAGTAGTATAGTTTCGGCAGGGGGCTCTGGCTACACCTTC. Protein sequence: CASSIVSAGGSGYTF.

Written as DNA, the CDR3 is TGTGCCAGTAGCGGGGGTTCGAATGAGCAGTTCTTC. This codes for CASSGGSNEQFF. This sequence joins TRBV2 and TRBJ2-1; 9 bases fit TRBD2. Germline CDR1 SNHLY, CDR2 FYNNEI. After removal of 9 bases from V and 7 bases from J, the junction contained 4 bases not matched to a gene. The CDR3 covers 12 residues.

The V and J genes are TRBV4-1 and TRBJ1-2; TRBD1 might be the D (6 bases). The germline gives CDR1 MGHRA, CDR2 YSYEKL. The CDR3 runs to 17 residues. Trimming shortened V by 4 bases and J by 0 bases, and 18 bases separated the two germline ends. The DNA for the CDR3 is TGCGCCAGCAGCCGCGGAACTGGGACACCAGCTAACTATGGCTACACCTTC. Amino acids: CASSRGTGTPANYGYTF.

In nucleotides, the CDR3 is TGTGCCAGCAGTTTGCAGAGGCTGAACACCGGGGAGCTGTTTTTT. Amino acid sequence: CASSLQRLNTGELFF. The gene calls are TRBV28 and TRBJ2-2, with D uncertain. CDR3 length: 15 residues. Trimming removed 3 bases from V and 1 base from J, with 9 bases in between. Germline loops: CDR1 MDHEN, CDR2 SYDVKM.

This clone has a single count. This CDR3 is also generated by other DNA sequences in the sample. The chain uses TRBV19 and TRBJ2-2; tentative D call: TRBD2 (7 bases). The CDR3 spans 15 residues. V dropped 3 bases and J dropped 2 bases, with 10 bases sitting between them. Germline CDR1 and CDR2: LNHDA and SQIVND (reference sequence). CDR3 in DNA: TGTGCCAGTAGTATCGGGGGGCTCAACACCGGGGAGCTGTTTTTT. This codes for CASSIGGLNTGELFF.

CDR3 sequence reads: CASSGGETQYF. The CDR3 nucleotides read TGTGCCAGCTCAGGCGGAGAGACCCAGTACTTC. The chain recombines TRBV18 with TRBJ2-5, with D unresolved. Germline V gives CDR1 KGHSH, CDR2 LQKENI. This CDR3 region has 11 residues. Trimming pared 5 bases from V and 4 bases from J, leaving 5 bases between. The full variable domain, completed using reference TRBV18 and TRBJ2-5, is NAGVMQNPRHLVRRRGQEARLRCSPMKGHSHVYWYRQLPEEGLKFMVYLQKENIIDESGMPKERFSAEFPKEGPSILRIQQVVRGDSAAYFCASSGGETQYFGPGTRLLVL.

In DNA form, the CDR3 reads TGTGCCAGCAGCGCGTTAGAAGGGAGCGAGCAGTACTTC. Protein: CASSALEGSEQYF. The chain carries TRBV7-9 and TRBJ2-7; perhaps TRBD2 as D (5 bases). From germline, CDR1 is SEHNR and CDR2 FQNEAQ (reference sequence). The ends were cut back, 5 bases at V and 6 bases at J, with 14 bases in the middle. The CDR3 consists of 13 residues.

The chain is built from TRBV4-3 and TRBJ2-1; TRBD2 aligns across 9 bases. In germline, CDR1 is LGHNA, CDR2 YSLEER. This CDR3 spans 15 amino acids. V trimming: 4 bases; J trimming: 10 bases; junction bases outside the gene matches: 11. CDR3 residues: CASSPMGLAGREQFF. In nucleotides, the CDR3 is TGCGCCAGCAGCCCCATGGGGCTAGCGGGAAGGGAGCAGTTCTTC.

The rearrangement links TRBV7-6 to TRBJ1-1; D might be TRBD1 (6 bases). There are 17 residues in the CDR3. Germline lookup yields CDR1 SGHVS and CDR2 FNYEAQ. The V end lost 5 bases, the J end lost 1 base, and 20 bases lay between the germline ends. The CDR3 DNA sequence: TGTGCCAGCAGCCTAACGCCCCCACAGGGTGGGAACACTGAAGCTTTCTTT. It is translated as CASSLTPPQGGNTEAFF.

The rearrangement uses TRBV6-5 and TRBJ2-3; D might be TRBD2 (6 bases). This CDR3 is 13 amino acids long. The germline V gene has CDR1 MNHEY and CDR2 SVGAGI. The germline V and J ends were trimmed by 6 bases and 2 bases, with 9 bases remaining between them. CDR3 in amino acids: CASSGTVTDTQYF. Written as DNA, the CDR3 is TGTGCCAGCAGCGGGACTGTCACAGATACGCAGTATTTT.

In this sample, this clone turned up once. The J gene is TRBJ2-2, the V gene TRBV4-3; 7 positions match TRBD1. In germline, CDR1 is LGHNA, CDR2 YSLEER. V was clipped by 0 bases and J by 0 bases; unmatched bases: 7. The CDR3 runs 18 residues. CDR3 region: CASSQDPKGQANTGELFF. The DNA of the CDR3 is TGCGCCAGCAGCCAAGATCCCAAAGGACAGGCGAACACCGGGGAGCTGTTTTTT.

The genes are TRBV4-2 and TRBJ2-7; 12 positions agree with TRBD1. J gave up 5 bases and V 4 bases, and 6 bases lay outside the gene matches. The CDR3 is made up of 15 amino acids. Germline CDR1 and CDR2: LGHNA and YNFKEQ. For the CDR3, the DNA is TGTGCCAGCAGCCTCGGGACAGGGGGCTTTAACGAGCAGTACTTC. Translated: CASSLGTGGFNEQYF.

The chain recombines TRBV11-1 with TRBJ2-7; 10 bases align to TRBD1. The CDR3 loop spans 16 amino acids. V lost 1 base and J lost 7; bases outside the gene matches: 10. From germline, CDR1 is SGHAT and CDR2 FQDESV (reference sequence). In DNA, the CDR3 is TGTGCCAGCAGCTTAGGCGGTGGGACAGGGGTGCAAGAGCAGTACTTC. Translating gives CASSLGGGTGVQEQYF.

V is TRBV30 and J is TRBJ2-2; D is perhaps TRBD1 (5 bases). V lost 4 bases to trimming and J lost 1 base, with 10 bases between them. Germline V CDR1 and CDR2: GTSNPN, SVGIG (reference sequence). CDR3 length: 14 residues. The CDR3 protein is CAWIRQGNTGELFF. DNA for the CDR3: TGTGCCTGGATTCGCCAGGGGAACACCGGGGAGCTGTTTTTT.

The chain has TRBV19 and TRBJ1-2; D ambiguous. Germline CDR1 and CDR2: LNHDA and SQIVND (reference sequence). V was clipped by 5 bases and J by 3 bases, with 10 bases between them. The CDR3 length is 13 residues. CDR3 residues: CASSAGLYYGYTF. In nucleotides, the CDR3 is TGTGCCAGTAGTGCCGGTCTATACTATGGCTACACCTTC.

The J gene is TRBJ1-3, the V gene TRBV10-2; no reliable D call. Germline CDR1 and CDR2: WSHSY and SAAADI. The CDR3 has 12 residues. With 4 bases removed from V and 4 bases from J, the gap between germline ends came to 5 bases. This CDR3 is CASSAAGNTIYF. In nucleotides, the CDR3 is TGCGCCAGCAGTGCAGCGGGAAACACCATATATTTT.

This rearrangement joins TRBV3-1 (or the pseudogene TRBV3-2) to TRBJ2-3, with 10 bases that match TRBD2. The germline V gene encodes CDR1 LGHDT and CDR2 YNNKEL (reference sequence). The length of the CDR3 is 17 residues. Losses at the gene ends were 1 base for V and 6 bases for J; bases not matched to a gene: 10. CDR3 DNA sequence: TGTGCCAGCAGCCAAGTGGGGAGCGGGAGGGCCGGCGATACGCAGTATTTT. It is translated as CASSQVGSGRAGDTQYF.